The rows below give T cell receptor beta chains drawn from one sample of a study of blood T cell repertoires in COVID-19. Produced via immunoSEQ multiplex PCR; TCRdb's table is partial and in-frame only. The sample shows around 250,000 clones, about 83% of them seen only once. The specimen sequenced was peripheral blood. The receptors originated from a woman older than 75 with COVID-19, enrolled during active disease. CDR3s include the opening cysteine and the closing phenylalanine or tryptophan. The D gene is left open where the match is weak. Clone size appears in some rows only: once, few, many, or a class for an expanded clone.

D gene,V gene,clone size,J gene,CDR3 DNA,CDR3 protein
NA,TRBV19,NA,TRBJ2-3,TGTGCCAGTAGTATTCGGGGCACAGATACGCAGTATTTT,CASSIRGTDTQYF
TRBD1,TRBV27,NA,TRBJ2-7,TGTGCCAGCAGTTCTCGGACAGGGTTTTACGAGCAGTACTTC,CASSSRTGFYEQYF
NA,TRBV18,NA,TRBJ1-1,TGTGCCAGCTCACCTAAGGAGGGTAGCACTGAAGCTTTCTTT,CASSPKEGSTEAFF
NA,TRBV7-9,NA,TRBJ1-2,TGTGCCAGCAGCGAGACTAACATCTATGGCTACACCTTC,CASSETNIYGYTF
NA,TRBV5-8,NA,TRBJ1-3,TGTGCCAGCAGCTTGTCGGGAACTACTGGAAACACCATATATTTT,CASSLSGTTGNTIYF
TRBD1,TRBV30,NA,TRBJ1-4,TGTGCCTGGAGTGCACAGGGGGTCGAAAAACTGTTTTTT,CAWSAQGVEKLFF
NA,TRBV7-8,NA,TRBJ1-1,TGTGCCAGCAGTCAAATTCAAACAGCCACGACAGGATTGAACACTGAAGCTTTCTTT,CASSQIQTATTGLNTEAFF
TRBD1,TRBV19,NA,TRBJ2-3,TGTGCCAGTAGTAAAACAGGGGGCAGAGCAGATACGCAGTATTTT,CASSKTGGRADTQYF
NA,TRBV7-2,NA,TRBJ1-1,TGTGCCAGCAGTCGAGGGCCCGCAGAAGCTTTCTTT,CASSRGPAEAFF
TRBD2,TRBV7-2,NA,TRBJ2-3,TGTGCCAGCAGCTTTAGCGGGGGTGGAGATACGCAGTATTTT,CASSFSGGGDTQYF
NA,TRBV19,few,TRBJ1-5,TGTGCCAGTAGTATTCTCCATTCAGGCAATCAGCCCCAGCATTTT,CASSILHSGNQPQHF
NA,TRBV2,NA,TRBJ1-5,TGTGCCAGCACCCCTTGGTCCAGGGAGGTCCAGCCCCAGCATTTT,CASTPWSREVQPQHF
TRBD2,TRBV6-2/TRBV6-3,NA,TRBJ2-3,TGTGCCAGCAGTTACTCCGGAGCGGGGTCAGATACGCAGTATTTT,CASSYSGAGSDTQYF
NA,TRBV5-1,NA,TRBJ2-5,TGCGCCAGCAGCCTAAATATAGAGACCCAGTACTTC,CASSLNIETQYF
TRBD1,TRBV7-2,once,TRBJ1-2,TGTGCCAGCAGCTTATCGGGACAGGGGCGTAACTATGGCTACACCTTC,CASSLSGQGRNYGYTF
NA,TRBV7-3,NA,TRBJ2-3,TGTGCCAGCAGCTTAACTCGGGATGCGGATACGCAGTATTTT,CASSLTRDADTQYF
NA,TRBV7-9,once,TRBJ1-1,TGTGCCAGCAGCTTAAGCCAGGGGTCGGAAGCTTTCTTT,CASSLSQGSEAFF
TRBD1,TRBV7-2,NA,TRBJ2-6,TGTGCCAGCAGCAGCAGGGGGAATATTGGGGCCAACGTCCTGACTTTC,CASSSRGNIGANVLTF
NA,TRBV5-4,NA,TRBJ2-1,TGTGCCAGCAGCTTGGGTGGGGGCCCCTACAATGAGCAGTTCTTC,CASSLGGGPYNEQFF
NA,TRBV5-1,NA,TRBJ1-2,TGCGCCAGCAGCTCGCCGACAGGCTACTATGGCTACACCTTC,CASSSPTGYYGYTF
TRBD1,TRBV27,NA,TRBJ1-2,TGTGCCAGCAGAGGTCCAAACAGGGGGAAGGATGGCTACACCTTC,CASRGPNRGKDGYTF
NA,TRBV7-2,NA,TRBJ1-2,TGTGCCAGCCACACAGGCCCAGCTAACTATGGCTACACCTTC,CASHTGPANYGYTF
NA,TRBV2,few,TRBJ1-6,TGTGCCAGCAGCCTCAGACCGGGTAGTTCTAATTCACCCCTCCACTTT,CASSLRPGSSNSPLHF